What follows are 20 T cell receptor beta chains derived from one specimen sequenced in a study of CD8+ T cells in alopecia areata. The authors extracted RNA and reverse transcribed it into cDNA as the sequencing template. TCRdb keeps only in-frame clones here, not all; method: immunoSEQ multiplex PCR. The data contain 150,000 to 200,000 clones, less than 70% of them seen just once; the ten biggest clones take up approximately 15%. Treatment defined: oral pan-JAK inhibitor, 5-10 mg twice daily. The sequences come from CD4+ T cells sorted from blood, collected at week 24, from a patient treated with tofacitinib. These receptors were collected from a human donor with alopecia areata.

The chain carries TRBV6-5 and TRBJ2-2; a possible D gene is TRBD2 (6 bases). Trimming pared 8 bases from V and 4 bases from J, leaving 14 bases between. Germline V lookup: CDR1 MNHEY, CDR2 SVGAGI. The CDR3 covers 14 residues. The CDR3 DNA reads TGTGCCAGCCAAACTAGCATCGCCACCGGGGAGCTGTTTTTT. Encoded protein: CASQTSIATGELFF.

This clone was seen a handful of times. The chain uses TRBV7-2 and TRBJ1-5; 12 bases are shared with TRBD1. V lost 4 bases and J lost 7; bases outside the gene matches: 14. Per the germline V gene, CDR1 is SGHTA and CDR2 is FQGNSA. The CDR3 runs 18 residues. Here the CDR3 reads CASSSAPYRDRGHQPQHF. DNA for the CDR3: TGTGCCAGCAGCTCGGCCCCATACCGGGACAGGGGGCACCAGCCCCAGCATTTT.

The gene calls are TRBV5-1 and TRBJ1-2; 12 positions agree with TRBD1. The germline V gene encodes CDR1 SGHRS and CDR2 YFSETQ. The CDR3 length is 14 residues. J gave up 8 bases and V 2 bases, and 4 bases lay outside the gene matches. The CDR3 DNA reads TGCGCCAGCAGCTTCGGGACAGGGGGCTTAGGCTACACCTTC. Translating it yields CASSFGTGGLGYTF.

Only one count was recorded for this clone. The rearrangement joins TRBV29-1 to TRBJ1-2; maybe TRBD1 (5 bases). Germline V gene lookup returns CDR1 SQVTM and CDR2 ANQGSEA. V lost 4 bases and J lost 4, with 13 bases in between. CDR3 length: 13 residues. CDR3 coding DNA: TGCAGCGTTGTAGAGGGGACCGCCTATGGCTACACCTTC. This translates into CSVVEGTAYGYTF.

This clone was seen once. This rearrangement joins TRBV5-1 to TRBJ1-4; unclear D gene. The CDR3 has 14 residues. V lost 1 base, J lost 0 bases, and 4 bases lay in between. CDR1 is SGHRS and CDR2 is YFSETQ in the germline V gene. CDR3 coding DNA: TGCGCCAGCAGCTTGACTGCAACTAATGAAAAACTGTTTTTT. Amino acid sequence: CASSLTATNEKLFF.

This clone occurred once. The chain combines TRBV7-6 with TRBJ1-2, with D perhaps TRBD1 (6 bases). CDR1 is SGHVS and CDR2 is FNYEAQ in the germline V gene. CDR3 length: 15 residues. Between the trimmed V and J ends, which lost 1 base and 3 bases, there was a span of 12 bases. The CDR3 reads CASSLDSTGYYGYTF. In nucleotides, the CDR3 is TGTGCCAGCAGCTTAGACTCGACAGGATACTATGGCTACACCTTC.

This clone turned up a few times. The chain uses TRBV10-3 and TRBJ2-1; possibly TRBD2 for D (5 bases). The V gene's germline CDR1 is ENHRY and CDR2 SYGVKD. CDR3 length: 15 amino acids. V was shortened by 3 bases and J by 8 bases, with 17 bases between the two germline ends. CDR3 loop: CAISDHGGRHDEQFF. CDR3 bases: TGTGCCATCAGTGATCACGGAGGCAGGCACGATGAGCAGTTCTTC.

The genes are TRBV30 and TRBJ2-5, with D possibly being TRBD1 (5 bases). The J call may be in error: the DNA end matches TRBJ2-7 better. Germline-derived CDR1 and CDR2 are GTSNPN and SVGIG (reference sequence). This CDR3 is built from 13 residues. The CDR3: CAWRSRAIDEQYF. CDR3 nucleotide sequence: TGTGCCTGGAGGTCCAGGGCTATCGACGAGCAGTACTTC.

This clone has a handful of counts. The chain couples TRBV29-1 to TRBJ1-4; D call uncertain. The CDR3 runs to 13 residues. Trimming stripped 7 bases from V and 8 bases from J, with 17 bases between. Germline loops: CDR1 SQVTM, CDR2 ANQGSEA. The CDR3 DNA is TGCAGCGCATTGACGGAATCGAGCGAAAAACTGTTTTTT. Translation gives CSALTESSEKLFF.

This sequence joins TRBV6-1 and TRBJ1-2; TRBD1 might be the D (6 bases). V lost 3 bases, J lost 4 bases, and 15 bases lay in between. Germline V gene lookup returns CDR1 MNHNS and CDR2 SASEGT. The CDR3 has 15 amino acids. CDR3 residues: CASSEGHPRSYGYTF. CDR3 nucleotide sequence: TGTGCCAGCAGTGAGGGACATCCGCGGTCCTATGGCTACACCTTC.

Note on this clone: The sample contains more than one DNA sequence encoding this CDR3. The chain couples TRBV30 to TRBJ2-3; D ambiguous. This CDR3 is built from 13 residues. CDR1 is GTSNPN, CDR2 SVGIG, per germline (reference sequence). V was cut by 0 bases and J by 0 bases, with 4 bases left in between. In DNA, the CDR3 is TGTGCCTGGAGTGTACTCAGCACAGATACGCAGTATTTT. This translates into CAWSVLSTDTQYF.

This rearrangement joins TRBV30 to TRBJ2-7, with D perhaps given as TRBD1 or TRBD2 (5 bases each). The CDR3 is made up of 16 amino acids. The V gene's germline CDR1 is GTSNPN and CDR2 SVGIG (reference sequence). V lost 4 bases, J lost 8 bases, and 27 bases lay in between. The CDR3 DNA reads as TGTGCCTGGACTACAAGCCGGTACGGGGCGAGGGGCCAGCAGTACTTC. Translating gives CAWTTSRYGARGQQYF. Using reference TRBV30 and TRBJ2-7 for the parts outside the CDR3, the full variable domain is SQTIHQWPATLVQPVGSPLSLECTVEGTSNPNLYWYRQAAGRGLQLLFYSVGIGQISSEVPQNLSASRPQDRQFILSSKKLLLSDSGFYLCAWTTSRYGARGQQYFGPGTRLTVT.

The rearrangement uses TRBV18 and TRBJ2-1, with 7 positions matching TRBD1. With V trimmed by 4 bases and J by 6 bases, 9 bases remained unmatched. The CDR3 length is 15 residues. Per the germline V gene, CDR1 is KGHSH and CDR2 is LQKENI. The CDR3 DNA sequence: TGTGCCAGCTCACGACAAGCGGCAGGGGGCAATGAGCAGTTCTTC. This sequence encodes CASSRQAAGGNEQFF.

The gene calls are TRBV6-1 and TRBJ2-5; tentatively, D is TRBD2 (6 bases). V gave up 2 bases and J gave up 7 bases, with 14 bases separating them. CDR3 length: 14 residues. CDR1 and CDR2 (germline): MNHNS, SASEGT. CDR3 DNA sequence: TGTGCCAGCAGTGAAAGTAACTCAGCGGGGACCCAGTACTTC. Translated: CASSESNSAGTQYF.

This clone was picked up a small number of times. The chain couples TRBV30 to TRBJ1-2; D remains unclear. Trimming stripped 1 base from V and 10 bases from J, with 10 bases between. The CDR3 is 11 residues long. CDR1 GTSNPN and CDR2 SVGIG come from the germline V gene (reference sequence). The chain's CDR3 is CAWSGTYTYTF. In nucleotides, the CDR3 is TGTGCCTGGAGTGGAACTTATACCTACACCTTC.

This clone has a handful of counts. The chain employs TRBV7-9 and TRBJ1-2; D unresolved. Per the germline V gene, CDR1 is SEHNR and CDR2 is FQNEAQ (reference sequence). Trimming removed 5 bases from V and 4 bases from J, with 14 bases in between. The CDR3 loop spans 14 amino acids. The CDR3 sequence: CASSGEVYFYGYTF. CDR3 sequence (DNA): TGTGCCAGCAGCGGTGAGGTGTACTTCTATGGCTACACCTTC.

The V and J genes are TRBV7-9 and TRBJ1-1, with a possible D match to TRBD1 (5 bases). Trimming removed 1 base from V and 1 base from J, with 10 bases in between. CDR3 size: 15 residues. Germline CDR1 is SEHNR and CDR2 is FQNEAQ (reference sequence). The chain's CDR3 is CASSLVGTENTEAFF. The CDR3 DNA is TGTGCCAGCAGCTTAGTTGGGACGGAGAACACTGAAGCTTTCTTT.

This clone was observed a single time. V and J are TRBV6-5 and TRBJ1-5; 9 bases match TRBD1. In germline, CDR1 is MNHEY, CDR2 SVGAGI. The CDR3 loop spans 15 amino acids. After removal of 0 bases from V and 5 bases from J, the junction contained 2 bases not matched to a gene. This chain's CDR3 is CASSYSGQGYQPQHF. For the CDR3, the DNA is TGTGCCAGCAGTTACTCGGGACAGGGTTATCAGCCCCAGCATTTT.

In its sample, this clone was seen a few times. The chain is built from TRBV15 and TRBJ1-2, with TRBD1 as a possible D gene (6 bases). From germline, CDR1 is LNHNV and CDR2 YYDKDF (reference sequence). Trimming left V 0 bases short and J 7 bases short, with 15 bases between. This CDR3 is built from 15 residues. The CDR3 sequence is CATSREAAGVGGYTF. For the CDR3, the DNA is TGTGCCACCAGCAGAGAGGCGGCAGGGGTAGGTGGCTACACCTTC.

In this sample, this clone turned up a few times. CDR3 loop: CAISEMTGYKNSPLHF. In DNA, the CDR3 is TGTGCCATCAGTGAGATGACAGGATATAAGAATTCACCCCTCCACTTT. The chain joins TRBV10-3 to TRBJ1-6; perhaps TRBD1 as D (6 bases). The CDR3 covers 16 residues. Trimming removed 2 bases from V and 7 bases from J, with 15 bases in between. Germline V gives CDR1 ENHRY, CDR2 SYGVKD.